This T cell receptor beta chain was recorded in a study of response to subunit inactivated influenza vaccine. Findings and limits, study-wide: Authors suggested that a seasonal influenza vaccination recruits few new T cells each time.

CDR1 and CDR2 (germline): SGHTA, FQGNSA. V lost 0 bases, J lost 4 bases, and 6 bases lay in between. The CDR3 totals 13 residues. TCRdb ran MiXCR on the RT-PCR reads and lists one entry per CDR3 protein. The sample has 500,000 to 750,000 distinct CDR3 sequences, approximately 14% seen once. In regard to this clonotype: Its target is unknown.

This material consisted of PBMCs from blood, taken approximately 12 days after vaccination. The J gene is TRBJ1-2, the V gene TRBV7-2, with D uncertain. This clonotype originated in a man aged 50-60 years who received an inactivated influenza vaccine. DNA for the CDR3: TGTGCCAGCAGCTTAGCCGCTGCCTATGGCTACACCTTC. Residues: CASSLAAAYGYTF.